Sequencing of this TCR beta chain was carried out in a study of cytomegalovirus exposure and HLA in healthy donors. Study summary: There were over 350 genotyped donors. Of these, 81% fell in the genetic ancestry cluster associated with self-reported Caucasian donors. Study results and caveats: The study recorded 160 or so TCR beta chains that were cytomegalovirus-associated. Most of the TCR beta V segments (in an earlier analysis) were productive either about 90% or about 30% of the time.

Remarks on this clone: Its antigen remains unidentified.

Researchers ran the PCR with 60 Vbeta and 13 Jbeta primers. Sequenced by immunoSEQ multiplex PCR; TCRdb stores in-frame clones only, minus some. The table has approximately 190,000 clones, roughly nine tenths seen once. Sequencing used PBMCs. The clonotype originates from a boy aged 2 to 10 in good health and CMV-seronegative.

The CDR3 DNA reads as TGCAGCGTGTCGATGAAGACAGGCGTTCAGCCCCACGAGCAGTACTTC. It codes for CSVSMKTGVQPHEQYF. The chain links TRBV29-1 to TRBJ2-7; D is possibly TRBD1 (6 bases). The CDR3 contains 16 residues. The germline V and J ends were trimmed by 6 bases and 5 bases, with 26 bases remaining between them. Germline CDR1 is SQVTM and CDR2 is ANQGSEA.